The 28 T cell receptor beta chains given below trace back to one sample, sequenced in a study of blood T cells in healthy people across ages. Using a J-beta primer mix together with a sample-barcoded 5' primer, a second PCR was run for roughly 7 to 11 cycles. TCRdb reprocessed the 5' RACE reads via MiXCR and lists one record per CDR3 protein. The sample consists of roughly 410,000 distinct CDR3 sequences, roughly half of them appearing once. Sequencing was done on a sample of blood. The source of these receptors is a man between 60 and 70 years old in good health.

V is TRBV7-9 and J is TRBJ1-1; D is unclear. Trimming removed 4 bases from V and 12 bases from J, with 18 bases in between. The CDR3 spans 13 residues. Germline lookup yields CDR1 SEHNR and CDR2 FQNEAQ (reference sequence). The DNA of the CDR3 is TGTGCCAGCAGCTCCCGTGGCGGGGAACGATCTTTCTTT. Translated: CASSSRGGERSFF.

A few counts support this clonotype. V is TRBV2 and J is TRBJ2-5; the match to TRBD2 covers 7 bases. Germline lookup yields CDR1 SNHLY and CDR2 FYNNEI. The V and J ends lost 7 bases and 4 bases, in that order; junction bases with no gene match: 6. CDR3 length: 13 residues. The CDR3 is CASTPGGLETQYF. The CDR3 DNA reads as TGTGCCAGCACCCCGGGGGGTTTAGAGACCCAGTACTTC.

The chain joins TRBV7-2 to TRBJ2-4; TRBD1 agrees at 7 bases. V shed 3 bases and J 13 bases; nucleotides not matched to a gene: 12. Germline assignment: CDR1 SGHTA and CDR2 FQGNSA. CDR3 length: 14 residues. The CDR3 sequence: CASSLRQGQEEQYF. The CDR3 nucleotides read TGTGCCAGCAGCTTGAGACAGGGCCAAGAGGAGCAGTACTTC.

In DNA form, the CDR3 reads TGTGCCACCAGTGATCGGGACCGCCCGACAACTGGCTACACCTTC. Translating gives CATSDRDRPTTGYTF. V usage is TRBV24-1 and J usage is TRBJ1-2, with D maybe TRBD1 (5 bases). From germline, CDR1 is KGHDR and CDR2 SFDVKD. The CDR3 loop spans 15 amino acids. V shed 3 bases and J shed 7 bases, with 17 bases lying between them.

The V gene is TRBV5-1, the J gene TRBJ2-7; D gene unclear. Trimming stripped 1 base from V and 7 bases from J, with 9 bases between. The CDR3 is 12 amino acids. Per the germline V gene, CDR1 is SGHRS and CDR2 is YFSETQ. The DNA of the CDR3 is TGCGCCAGCAGCTTGACGGCTAGAGAGCAGTACTTC. The encoded protein is CASSLTAREQYF.

The chain carries TRBV11-3 and TRBJ2-1, with D uncertain. CDR3 size: 12 residues. Per the germline V gene, CDR1 is SGHNT and CDR2 is YENEEA. The ends were cut back, 1 base at V and 10 bases at J, with 8 bases in the middle. CDR3 residues: CASSLGLEEQFF. CDR3 coding DNA: TGTGCCAGCAGCTTAGGGTTGGAAGAGCAGTTCTTC.

This clonotype has more than one count but fewer than ten. J is TRBJ2-5 and V is TRBV29-1; no reliable D call. This CDR3 region has 15 residues. The V gene lost 1 base and the J gene lost 5 bases, with 17 bases spanning the gap. Germline lookup yields CDR1 SQVTM and CDR2 ANQGSEA. The CDR3 DNA reads as TGCAGCGTTGAAGGAGGCCTATTCCTCGGGGAGACCCAGTACTTC. This translates into CSVEGGLFLGETQYF. Full variable domain (remainder filled in from reference TRBV29-1 and TRBJ2-5): SAVISQKPSRDICQRGTSLTIQCQVDSQVTMMFWYRQQPGQSLTLIATANQGSEATYESGFVIDKFPISRPNLTFSTLTVSNMSPEDSSIYLCSVEGGLFLGETQYFGPGTRLLVL.

The gene calls are TRBV20-1 and TRBJ2-4; TRBD2 agrees at 8 bases. With 4 bases clipped from V and 13 bases from J, the junction kept 18 bases outside the gene matches. The CDR3 covers 15 residues. Germline V lookup: CDR1 DFQATT, CDR2 SNEGSKA (reference sequence). The CDR3 DNA sequence: TGCAGTGCTACATCCACTAGCGGCAGTGCTAGGGAGCAGTACTTC. Its translation: CSATSTSGSAREQYF.

The rearrangement joins TRBV4-3 to TRBJ2-1, with D possibly being TRBD2 (6 bases). Germline CDR1 LGHNA, CDR2 YSLEER. Trimming shortened V by 1 base and J by 2 bases, and 15 bases separated the two germline ends. This CDR3 contains 17 residues. CDR3 DNA sequence: TGCGCCAGCAGCCAAGGGACGGAGGGAGCGGCCTACAATGAGCAGTTCTTC. This codes for CASSQGTEGAAYNEQFF.

This chain joins TRBV5-6 and TRBJ2-7; 11 bases map to TRBD2. The end of the DNA is better explained by TRBJ2-5, so the J call may be wrong. Germline assignment: CDR1 SGHDT and CDR2 YYEEEE. This CDR3 is 15 amino acids long. CDR3 sequence (DNA): TGTGCCAGCAGCTTGACGACTAGCGGGACACAGACCCAGTACTTC. Translating gives CASSLTTSGTQTQYF.

In its sample, this clonotype was seen a few times. V and J are TRBV28 and TRBJ2-7; D might be TRBD2 (5 bases). This CDR3 region has 13 residues. V lost 8 bases, J lost 7 bases, and 18 bases lay in between. In germline, CDR1 is MDHEN, CDR2 SYDVKM. As DNA, the CDR3 is TGTGCCAGCTTCAGCGGTAACTACAATGAGCAGTACTTC. This encodes CASFSGNYNEQYF.

This chain links TRBV7-2 with TRBJ2-7; D is uncertain. The J call may not be correct, given that the DNA end is closer to TRBJ2-5. Germline V CDR1 and CDR2: SGHTA, FQGNSA. There are 11 residues in the CDR3. The CDR3 region is CASQSGQTQYF. Here the CDR3 DNA reads TGTGCCAGCCAGTCCGGTCAGACCCAGTACTTC.

This clonotype was detected a few times. The V gene is TRBV7-2, the J gene TRBJ2-3; D gene uncertain. V lost 1 base and J 2 bases, leaving 10 bases between the germline ends. CDR1 and CDR2 from the germline V gene are SGHTA and FQGNSA. The CDR3 contains 15 residues. This CDR3 reads CASSLGSGFTDTQYF. Here the CDR3 DNA reads TGTGCCAGCAGCTTAGGGTCCGGGTTCACAGATACGCAGTATTTT.

This clonotype was observed a few times. The J gene is TRBJ2-5, the V gene TRBV29-1; D is unclear. Germline CDR1 SQVTM, CDR2 ANQGSEA. The CDR3 has 11 amino acids. Trimming pared 7 bases from V and 4 bases from J, leaving 10 bases between. CDR3 in amino acids: CSAGTLETQYF. The DNA for the CDR3 is TGCAGCGCCGGAACCCTAGAGACCCAGTACTTC. The full variable domain, rest sourced from reference TRBV29-1 and TRBJ2-5, is SAVISQKPSRDICQRGTSLTIQCQVDSQVTMMFWYRQQPGQSLTLIATANQGSEATYESGFVIDKFPISRPNLTFSTLTVSNMSPEDSSIYLCSAGTLETQYFGPGTRLLVL.

This clonotype has just a few counts. A much larger clone lies a single base off, so this may be a read error. The chain combines TRBV20-1 with TRBJ2-3; unclear D gene. The CDR3 consists of 13 residues. Germline assignment: CDR1 DFQATT and CDR2 SNEGSKA (reference sequence). The germline V and J ends were trimmed by 5 bases and 1 base, with 10 bases remaining between them. CDR3 region: CSAAPLGTDTQYF. CDR3 nucleotides: TGCAGTGCTGCGCCACTGGGCACAGATACGCAGTATTTT.

This clonotype occurred a few times. The chain links TRBV20-1 to TRBJ2-5; 7 nucleotides align to TRBD2. This CDR3 is built from 14 residues. V lost 3 bases, J lost 4 bases, and 8 bases stayed unmatched. The V gene's germline CDR1 is DFQATT and CDR2 SNEGSKA (reference sequence). CDR3 residues: CSARMSGGLETQYF. Here the CDR3 DNA reads TGCAGTGCTAGGATGTCGGGGGGTTTAGAGACCCAGTACTTC.

Comment on this clonotype: The junction departs from germline at one end; a sequencing error may be responsible. The chain links TRBV4-1 to TRBJ1-2; D is uncertain. The length of the CDR3 is 14 residues. CDR1 and CDR2 from the germline V gene are MGHRA and YSYEKL. CDR3 amino acids: CASGQDHSLYGYTF. The CDR3 nucleotides read TGCGCCAGCGGCCAAGATCACAGCCTTTATGGCTACACCTTC.

J is TRBJ2-5 and V is TRBV12-3 or TRBV12-4; the match to TRBD1 covers 11 bases. The CDR3 is 15 amino acids. The J segment lost 4 bases and the V segment lost 5 bases, leaving 6 bases of the junction unmatched. The CDR3 loop is CASSRGDRGRETQYF. The DNA of the CDR3 is TGTGCCAGCAGTCGGGGGGACAGGGGGAGAGAGACCCAGTACTTC.

This clonotype has a handful of counts. V and J are TRBV28 and TRBJ2-5; 8 nucleotides match TRBD1. The closer fit of TRBJ2-7 to the DNA end suggests the J call may be wrong. Germline CDR1 reads MDHEN; CDR2 reads SYDVKM. The CDR3 sequence is 13 residues long. CDR3: CASTGQENYEQYF. In DNA form, the CDR3 reads TGTGCCAGCACGGGACAGGAAAACTACGAGCAGTACTTC.

This clonotype was picked up one time. One junction end disagrees with the germline gene, perhaps due to a read error. The chain is built from TRBV7-2 and TRBJ2-7; D remains unclear. This CDR3 comprises 13 residues. CDR1 is SGHTA, CDR2 FQGNSA, per germline. CDR3 DNA sequence: TGTGCCAGCAGCTTAAGGCCTTACAATGAGCCGTACTTC. Translation: CASSLRPYNEPYF.

This clonotype has a handful of counts. The chain links TRBV24-1 to TRBJ2-5, with 12 bases identical to TRBD1. With V trimmed by 7 bases and J by 5 bases, 7 bases remained unmatched. The CDR3 totals 15 residues. CDR1 and CDR2 from the germline V gene are KGHDR and SFDVKD. CDR3 nucleotide sequence: TGTGCCACCAGCCCGGGACAGGGGGCTCAGGAGACCCAGTACTTC. Translated: CATSPGQGAQETQYF.

This clonotype was found a few times. Being one base from a much bigger clone, this may be a read error. The rearrangement links TRBV7-2 to TRBJ2-5; 7 nucleotides line up with TRBD2. CDR3 length equals 13 residues. CDR1 and CDR2 from the germline V gene are SGHTA and FQGNSA. Trimming at V came to 4 bases and at J to 5 bases, leaving 4 bases not matched to a gene. CDR3 sequence (DNA): TGTGCCAGCAGCTGGACTAGGTTGGAGACCCAGTACTTC. The encoded protein is CASSWTRLETQYF.

This clonotype was counted ten times or more. The DNA of the CDR3 is TGCAGCGTTGAGGGGACAGGGGGCCCCCGCTACAATGAGCAGTTCTTC. Translation: CSVEGTGGPRYNEQFF. V and J are TRBV29-1 and TRBJ2-1; 12 nucleotides match TRBD1. The CDR3 runs to 16 residues. V trimming: 3 bases; J trimming: 3 bases; junction bases outside the gene matches: 6. CDR1 SQVTM and CDR2 ANQGSEA come from the germline V gene.

This clonotype occurred a few times. The gene calls are TRBV20-1 and TRBJ2-3, with 7 bases matching TRBD2. The CDR3 is 15 residues long. V trimming: 2 bases; J trimming: 1 base; junction bases outside the gene matches: 6. Germline V gene lookup returns CDR1 DFQATT and CDR2 SNEGSKA (reference sequence). In nucleotides, the CDR3 is TGCAGTGCTAGATTAGGACTAGGCGGCACAGATACGCAGTATTTT. Its protein product is CSARLGLGGTDTQYF.

The V and J genes are TRBV7-2 and TRBJ2-7, with 8 bases fitting TRBD1. The CDR3 contains 14 residues. Trimming removed 6 bases from V and 6 bases from J; junction bases left unmatched: 10. The germline gives CDR1 SGHTA, CDR2 FQGNSA. The CDR3 nucleotides are TGTGCCAGCAGTAATCGGGGGACAGGTGGCGAGCAGTACTTC. Translated: CASSNRGTGGEQYF.

This chain's CDR3 is CSANPKGTEAFF. The CDR3 DNA is TGCAGTGCTAACCCGAAGGGCACTGAAGCTTTCTTT. The chain couples TRBV20-1 to TRBJ1-1; D is unclear. V lost 4 bases to trimming and J lost 4 bases, with 10 bases between them. CDR1 is DFQATT, CDR2 SNEGSKA, per germline (reference sequence). CDR3 length: 12 residues.

This clonotype was observed a handful of times. The chain recombines TRBV5-4 with TRBJ1-4; perhaps TRBD1 as D (6 bases). The CDR3 has 14 residues. Germline V lookup: CDR1 SGHNT, CDR2 YYREEE (reference sequence). Trimming left V 4 bases short and J 4 bases short, with 11 bases between. CDR3 protein: CASSSGGLNEKLFF. The CDR3 coding sequence is TGTGCCAGCAGCAGCGGGGGCCTTAATGAAAAACTGTTTTTT. Complete variable domain (other parts from reference TRBV5-4 and TRBJ1-4): ETGVTQSPTHLIKTRGQQVTLRCSSQSGHNTVSWYQQALGQGPQFIFQYYREEENGRGNFPPRFSGLQFPNYSSELNVNALELDDSALYLCASSSGGLNEKLFFGSGTQLSVL.

The chain combines TRBV6-5 with TRBJ1-5; D remains unclear. V lost 0 bases to trimming and J lost 4 bases, with 10 bases between them. The CDR3 contains 15 residues. Germline-derived CDR1 and CDR2 are MNHEY and SVGAGI. In DNA, the CDR3 is TGTGCCAGCAGTTACTCGTCCACAGCGAATCAGCCCCAGCATTTT. Residues: CASSYSSTANQPQHF.